The next 22 T cell receptor beta chains were all read from a single sample in a study of T-cell reconstitution after alpha-beta-depleted transplantation in children. As it was prepared, the TCRbeta library received unique molecular identifiers. In TCRdb, the PCR reads were re-called with MiXCR into one record per CDR3 protein. The sample has approximately 650,000 distinct CDR3 sequences, roughly 13% seen once. Specimen: PBMCs, collected before TCRalphabeta/CD19-depleted stem cell transplant. The receptors shown here come from a girl aged 2 to 10 with congenital amegakaryocytic thrombocytopenia, due to receive a stem cell transplant.

This clonotype occurred many times. This sequence joins TRBV20-1 and TRBJ2-3, with 7 bases lining up with TRBD2. Trimming took 6 bases from V and 5 from J; bases not matched to a gene: 14. CDR1 is DFQATT, CDR2 SNEGSKA, per germline (reference sequence). This CDR3 comprises 15 residues. In DNA, the CDR3 is TGCAGTGCCCTATGGCGGGAGCTATATAGAGATACGCAGTATTTT. This sequence encodes CSALWRELYRDTQYF.

The chain joins TRBV11-2 to TRBJ2-3, with D unresolved. The V end lost 5 bases, the J end lost 4 bases, and 13 bases lay between the germline ends. The CDR3 is 14 residues long. The germline V gene has CDR1 SGHAT and CDR2 FQNNGV. This chain's CDR3 is CASSLSLQADTQYF. The CDR3 DNA reads TGTGCCAGCAGCCTCTCTCTCCAGGCAGATACGCAGTATTTT.

Many counts were recorded for this clonotype. The chain combines TRBV20-1 with TRBJ2-7; D possibly corresponds to TRBD1 (6 bases). In germline, CDR1 is DFQATT, CDR2 SNEGSKA (reference sequence). The V and J ends lost 5 bases and 1 base respectively, with 12 bases between them. This CDR3 has 13 residues. The DNA of the CDR3 is TGCAGTGCTCGTTTAGGGGGTTCCTACGAGCAGTACTTC. This gives the protein CSARLGGSYEQYF.

V is TRBV7-2 and J is TRBJ2-3; 8 positions match TRBD2. The CDR3 runs to 16 residues. Germline V gives CDR1 SGHTA, CDR2 FQGNSA. Trimming removed 5 bases from V and 0 bases from J; junction bases left unmatched: 7. This CDR3 reads CASSERLAMSTDTQYF. The CDR3 DNA is TGTGCCAGCAGCGAACGACTAGCGATGAGCACAGATACGCAGTATTTT.

The sample holds a few counts of this clonotype. V and J are TRBV7-9 and TRBJ2-1, with TRBD1 matching 9 bases. This CDR3 region has 17 residues. Germline V gene sequence: CDR1 SEHNR, CDR2 FQNEAQ (reference sequence). The V and J ends lost 1 base and 4 bases, in that order; junction bases with no gene match: 8. CDR3 sequence: CASSLVRMTGGYNEQFF. The CDR3, as DNA: TGTGCCAGCAGCTTAGTCCGCATGACAGGGGGTTACAATGAGCAGTTCTTC.

This clonotype was observed many times. This rearrangement joins TRBV10-3 to TRBJ2-1, with a possible D match to TRBD1 (5 bases). Per germline, CDR1 ENHRY and CDR2 SYGVKD. With 10 bases removed from V and 5 bases from J, the gap between germline ends came to 15 bases. This CDR3 region has 13 residues. In DNA, the CDR3 is TGTGCCACCTGCCCCACCAGGGACAATGAGCAGTTCTTC. Translated, it gives CATCPTRDNEQFF.

This clonotype has a count of ten or more. The chain combines TRBV5-1 with TRBJ1-2, with 8 bases that match TRBD1. With 4 bases clipped from V and 0 bases from J, the junction kept 5 bases outside the gene matches. CDR3 length equals 15 residues. Germline V gene sequence: CDR1 SGHRS, CDR2 YFSETQ. CDR3: CASSEDRGANYGYTF. In DNA form, the CDR3 reads TGCGCCAGCAGCGAAGACAGGGGAGCTAACTATGGCTACACCTTC.

This clonotype was counted only a few times. This chain connects TRBV12-3 or TRBV12-4 to TRBJ1-1, with D possibly matching TRBD1 (5 bases). The CDR3 sequence is 15 residues long. Trimming took 3 bases from V and 0 from J, leaving 11 bases between them. CDR3 residues: CASSFIEGMNTEAFF. The CDR3 DNA follows: TGTGCCAGCAGTTTCATTGAGGGGATGAACACTGAAGCTTTCTTT.

The chain recombines TRBV6-2 or TRBV6-3 with TRBJ2-1, with D maybe TRBD2 (5 bases). The germline gives CDR1 MNHEY, CDR2 SVGEGT. V lost 6 bases and J lost 4, with 16 bases in between. The CDR3 has 15 amino acids. CDR3 nucleotides: TGTGCCAGCAGGCGGGTGGGAGCGGTATACAATGAGCAGTTCTTC. Translating gives CASRRVGAVYNEQFF.

This clonotype was found a few times. The chain employs TRBV27 and TRBJ2-1; D may be TRBD1 (5 bases). The germline V gene encodes CDR1 MNHEY and CDR2 SMNVEV (reference sequence). This CDR3 has 14 amino acids. Trimming took off 5 bases at V and 5 bases at J, with 13 bases between the two ends. The CDR3 DNA is TGTGCCAGCAGTAAACAGGACCTAAACAATGAGCAGTTCTTC. Encoded protein: CASSKQDLNNEQFF.

J is TRBJ2-7 and V is TRBV20-1; 7 bases are a match to TRBD2. After removal of 3 bases from V and 8 bases from J, the junction contained 16 bases not matched to a gene. The CDR3 extends over 15 amino acids. Germline CDR1 DFQATT, CDR2 SNEGSKA (reference sequence). The CDR3 DNA follows: TGCAGTGCTAGCGAAGAAGCGGGAAAAGATTACAAGCAGTACTTC. Translation: CSASEEAGKDYKQYF.

This CDR3 is CSAIWNRETQYF. In DNA, the CDR3 is TGCAGTGCTATATGGAATCGGGAGACCCAGTACTTC. The gene calls are TRBV20-1 and TRBJ2-5; no definite D call. Germline V CDR1 and CDR2: DFQATT, SNEGSKA (reference sequence). This CDR3 spans 12 amino acids. Trimming took off 4 bases at V and 5 bases at J, with 11 bases between the two ends.

This clonotype was seen only a few times. The rearrangement uses TRBV5-1 and TRBJ2-1, with 10 bases identical to TRBD2. The CDR3 spans 21 residues. Germline loops: CDR1 SGHRS, CDR2 YFSETQ. The ends lost 4 bases at V and 6 bases at J; junction bases unmatched: 25. The CDR3 region is CASSNPPARDITSGISNEQFF. As DNA, the CDR3 is TGCGCCAGCAGCAATCCCCCAGCCCGAGATATTACTAGCGGGATCTCCAATGAGCAGTTCTTC.

The CDR3 DNA sequence: TGTGCCAGCAGCTCCAACCCCGACAGGCAGGATACGCAGTATTTT. The encoded protein is CASSSNPDRQDTQYF. The rearrangement links TRBV7-6 to TRBJ2-3; D may be TRBD1 (6 bases). V gave up 4 bases and J gave up 6 bases, with 17 bases separating them. This CDR3 is built from 15 residues. Germline V CDR1 and CDR2: SGHVS, FNYEAQ.

V usage is TRBV2 and J usage is TRBJ1-4; D perhaps matches TRBD1 (5 bases). V lost 5 bases and J lost 8, with 9 bases in between. Germline CDR1 reads SNHLY; CDR2 reads FYNNEI. The CDR3 consists of 12 residues. This chain's CDR3 is CASSWDQEKLFF. The CDR3, as DNA: TGTGCCAGCAGTTGGGACCAGGAAAAACTGTTTTTT. Full variable domain (remainder filled in from reference TRBV2 and TRBJ1-4): EPEVTQTPSHQVTQMGQEVILRCVPISNHLYFYWYRQILGQKVEFLVSFYNNEISEKSEIFDDQFSVERPDGSNFTLKIRSTKLEDSAMYFCASSWDQEKLFFGSGTQLSVL.

This clonotype appeared a few times. The CDR3 spells CASSLSQGKDTQYF. The CDR3 nucleotides read TGCGCCAGCAGCTTAAGCCAGGGGAAAGATACGCAGTATTTT. The chain joins TRBV5-1 to TRBJ2-3; D is possibly TRBD1 (6 bases). The CDR3 is made up of 14 amino acids. Germline loops: CDR1 SGHRS, CDR2 YFSETQ. Trimming took off 2 bases at V and 5 bases at J, with 12 bases between the two ends.

This clonotype was seen many times. The chain has TRBV12-3 or TRBV12-4 and TRBJ2-7; 7 positions agree with TRBD1. This CDR3 spans 14 amino acids. The junction had 14 bases not matched to a gene; V was cut back by 3 bases and J by 12 bases. The CDR3 nucleotides are TGTGCCAGCAGTTTTGGGGGACAGTCACATACGCCGTACTTC. Encoded protein: CASSFGGQSHTPYF.

This rearrangement joins TRBV7-2 to TRBJ2-7; D remains ambiguous. Germline values: CDR1 SGHTA, CDR2 FQGNSA. The V and J ends lost 5 bases and 1 base respectively, with 18 bases between them. There are 16 residues in the CDR3. This chain's CDR3 is CASSMPADPLSYEQYF. CDR3 nucleotides: TGTGCCAGCAGCATGCCCGCGGACCCGCTTTCCTACGAGCAGTACTTC.

This clonotype was detected many times. The chain is built from TRBV2 and TRBJ2-7; 11 bases map to TRBD2. CDR1 is SNHLY and CDR2 is FYNNEI in the germline V gene. This CDR3 region has 15 residues. With 4 bases clipped from V and 7 bases from J, the junction kept 9 bases outside the gene matches. The CDR3 sequence: CASSGLAGGPDEQYF. The CDR3 nucleotides are TGTGCCAGCAGTGGCTTAGCGGGAGGGCCGGATGAGCAGTACTTC.

Ten or more counts support this clonotype. The V call is TRBV7-9, the J call TRBJ2-3; D possibly uses TRBD1 or TRBD2 (5 bases each). The CDR3 has 15 amino acids. Trimming cost V 2 bases and J 4 bases, with 13 bases left between them. Germline assignment: CDR1 SEHNR and CDR2 FQNEAQ (reference sequence). The CDR3 DNA reads TGTGCCAGCAGCTTATGGGGGTCGGGCCCAGATACGCAGTATTTT. Residues: CASSLWGSGPDTQYF.

This clonotype was seen many times. CDR3 sequence: CASVPGALPQSHDTDTQYF. CDR3 in DNA: TGCGCCAGCGTACCCGGAGCCCTACCCCAGTCCCATGACACAGATACGCAGTATTTT. The rearrangement uses TRBV5-1 and TRBJ2-3; no clear D. Germline V gene lookup returns CDR1 SGHRS and CDR2 YFSETQ. Between the trimmed V and J ends, which lost 7 bases and 2 bases, there was a span of 29 bases. This CDR3 has 19 residues.

This clonotype showed up many times. The genes are TRBV6-1 and TRBJ2-5; TRBD2 matches 11 bases. The ends lost 6 bases at V and 4 bases at J; junction bases unmatched: 10. The CDR3 is 16 residues long. Germline V lookup: CDR1 MNHNS, CDR2 SASEGT. CDR3 protein: CASSLLAGEGRETQYF. The CDR3 nucleotides read TGTGCCAGCAGCCTACTAGCGGGAGAAGGGAGAGAGACCCAGTACTTC.